This is a list of T cell receptor beta chains from one sample in a study of CD8+ T cells in alopecia areata. TCRdb's copy holds only in-frame clones and misses some; the assay was immunoSEQ multiplex PCR. The profile shows 130,000 to 150,000 clones, around 87% of them singletons. The sample in question was CD8+ T cells sorted from blood, obtained at week 0. The source is a human donor with alopecia areata. CDR3s include the opening cysteine and the closing phenylalanine or tryptophan. The order of the fields is V gene, clone size, CDR3 length, D gene, J gene, CDR3 DNA, CDR3 protein. The D gene is left open where the match is weak. Expanded clones are given a class, and other clones once, few, many or no size at all.

TRBV6-5	-	13	-	TRBJ2-2	TGTGCCAGCTGGGGGCAGGGCCCCGGGGAGCTGTTTTTT	CASWGQGPGELFF
TRBV4-1	-	14	-	TRBJ2-7	TGCGCCAGCAGCCAAGAGGACGGAGACTACGAGCAGTACTTC	CASSQEDGDYEQYF
TRBV7-9	-	15	TRBD2	TRBJ2-6	TGTGCCTCCTGGGGGGGAGCCTCTGGGGCCAACGTCCTGACTTTC	CASWGGASGANVLTF
TRBV7-9	-	14	-	TRBJ1-5	TGTGCCAGCAGCTTTCCAGGGGTGGATCAGCCCCAGCATTTT	CASSFPGVDQPQHF
TRBV7-7	-	13	-	TRBJ1-6	TGTGCCAGCAGCTTATATCTTAATTCACCCCTCCACTTT	CASSLYLNSPLHF
TRBV7-3	-	14	-	TRBJ2-7	TGTGCCAGCAGCTTACGCGGAGGCTACTACGAGCAGTACTTC	CASSLRGGYYEQYF
TRBV11-2	once	11	-	TRBJ2-3	TGTGCAACCGGTCCAGGGGATACGCAGTATTTT	CATGPGDTQYF
TRBV7-2	-	17	TRBD1	TRBJ1-1	TGTGCCAGCAGCTTACGCGGGACAGGGGCTGGGTACACTGAAGCTTTCTTT	CASSLRGTGAGYTEAFF
TRBV11-2	-	14	TRBD2	TRBJ2-7	TGTGCCAGCAGCCCGACGGGGGGTTACTACGAGCAGTACTTC	CASSPTGGYYEQYF
TRBV29-1	-	13	-	TRBJ2-3	TGCAGCGTTGTGGGGGGCGACACAGATACGCAGTATTTT	CSVVGGDTDTQYF
TRBV4-1	once	15	TRBD2	TRBJ2-1	TGCGCCAGCAGCCCCGGACTAGCGGGGTACAATGAGCAGTTCTTC	CASSPGLAGYNEQFF
TRBV7-8	few	17	-	TRBJ2-5	TGTGCCAGCAGCCCCAAGACCTATGGGACTTACGAAGAGACCCAGTACTTC	CASSPKTYGTYEETQYF
TRBV7-9	-	17	-	TRBJ2-2	TGTGCCAGCAGCTTAGGAGTATTACAGTCGAACACCGGGGAGCTGTTTTTT	CASSLGVLQSNTGELFF
TRBV23-1	-	14	-	TRBJ2-7	TGCGCCAGCAGTCAATGGACCTCCGGCGGCGAGCAGTACTTC	CASSQWTSGGEQYF
TRBV27	-	14	-	TRBJ2-1	TGTGCCAGCAGTTTATGGGGAGGAGTAGATGAGCAGTTCTTC	CASSLWGGVDEQFF
TRBV4-3	few	16	TRBD1	TRBJ2-3	TGCGCCAGCAGCCAAGCAATACAGGGGGCGGCAGATACGCAGTATTTT	CASSQAIQGAADTQYF
TRBV13	-	15	TRBD2	TRBJ2-1	TGTGCCAGCAGCTTGGGGACTAGCGGCTACAATGAGCAGTTCTTC	CASSLGTSGYNEQFF
TRBV7-6	few	16	TRBD2	TRBJ2-1	TGTGCCAGCAGCGATACTAGCGGGAGTTCCTACAATGAGCAGTTCTTC	CASSDTSGSSYNEQFF
TRBV7-9	-	17	-	TRBJ2-5	TGTGCCAGCAGCCGGAGGGACAGTCGAATTTACCAAGAGACCCAGTACTTC	CASSRRDSRIYQETQYF
TRBV7-9	-	15	-	TRBJ2-1	TGTGCCAGCAGCTTAGGTGTCGGGGTCAACAATGAGCAGTTCTTC	CASSLGVGVNNEQFF
TRBV29-1	-	13	-	TRBJ1-2	TGCAGCGTTGTAACAGGCCTCAACTATGGCTACACCTTC	CSVVTGLNYGYTF